One sample yielded the 6 T cell receptor beta chains listed below, sequenced in a study of blood T cell repertoires in COVID-19. The table came from immunoSEQ multiplex PCR; TCRdb's copy has only in-frame clones and leaves some out. The sample gives fewer than 65,000 clones, roughly 85% of which show up once; 1% to 1.5% is in the top ten. The sequencing input was peripheral blood. These receptors came from a woman of 80 years or more with acute or convalescent COVID-19.

The V gene is TRBV19, the J gene TRBJ1-2; 7 bases line up with TRBD1. This CDR3 has 15 amino acids. Losses at the gene ends were 4 bases for V and 4 bases for J; bases not matched to a gene: 9. The germline gives CDR1 LNHDA, CDR2 SQIVND (reference sequence). The CDR3 protein is CASSTATGDGYGYTF. CDR3 nucleotide sequence: TGTGCCAGTAGTACCGCAACAGGGGACGGCTATGGCTACACCTTC.

The CDR3 coding sequence is TGTGCCAGCAGCCCCTATCTAGCGGGGGGTCGAGATACGCAGTATTTT. Translation gives CASSPYLAGGRDTQYF. The chain uses TRBV7-3 and TRBJ2-3, with 11 bases identical to TRBD2. Germline CDR1 reads SGHTA; CDR2 reads FQGTGA. There are 16 residues in the CDR3. Unmatched junction bases numbered 9, after V lost 5 bases and J lost 5 bases.

There are a few counts of this clone. V and J are TRBV4-2 and TRBJ2-2; D remains ambiguous. Germline assignment: CDR1 LGHNA and CDR2 YNFKEQ. CDR3 length: 16 residues. V lost 3 bases and J 0 bases, leaving 11 bases between the germline ends. The CDR3 region is CASSQGSLANTGELFF. The CDR3 region has the DNA TGTGCCAGCAGCCAGGGTAGTCTAGCGAACACCGGGGAGCTGTTTTTT.

This rearrangement joins TRBV29-1 to TRBJ1-2; no clear D gene. Germline V lookup: CDR1 SQVTM, CDR2 ANQGSEA. The CDR3 loop spans 13 amino acids. Between the trimmed V and J ends, which lost 4 bases and 4 bases, there was a span of 13 bases. In DNA, the CDR3 is TGCAGCGTTGCCACGTTCCTAGGCTATGGCTACACCTTC. Translation: CSVATFLGYGYTF. Based on the CDR3 plus reference TRBV29-1 and TRBJ1-2, the full variable domain is SAVISQKPSRDICQRGTSLTIQCQVDSQVTMMFWYRQQPGQSLTLIATANQGSEATYESGFVIDKFPISRPNLTFSTLTVSNMSPEDSSIYLCSVATFLGYGYTFGSGTRLTVV.

The rearrangement links TRBV10-3 to TRBJ1-1, with 10 bases matching TRBD1. Looked up from germline, CDR1 is ENHRY and CDR2 is SYGVKD. The CDR3 is 13 amino acids. Trimming took 6 bases from V and 9 from J; bases not matched to a gene: 7. The CDR3 nucleotides read TGTGCCATCAGGGCCGGGACAGGGGTTCAAGCTTTCTTT. The encoded protein is CAIRAGTGVQAFF.

V gene TRBV19 combines with J gene TRBJ1-4; 7 nucleotides line up with TRBD1. The CDR3 is 16 residues long. From germline, CDR1 is LNHDA and CDR2 SQIVND (reference sequence). Trimming at V came to 7 bases and at J to 1 base, leaving 9 bases not matched to a gene. CDR3 nucleotide sequence: TGTGCCAGTACGGAGACAGGGATGGTAACTAATGAAAAACTGTTTTTT. Translated: CASTETGMVTNEKLFF.